The 19 T cell receptor beta chains below come from one sample, sequenced in a study of cytomegalovirus exposure and HLA in healthy donors. Use of 60 Vbeta and 13 Jbeta primers characterized the PCR. TCRdb's table, derived via immunoSEQ multiplex PCR, lists solely in-frame clones and lacks some. This table has some 65,000 clones, approximately 82% appearing once. Material for sequencing was PBMCs. The receptors were gathered from a middle-aged woman in good health and CMV-seropositive.

There are a few counts of this clone. The chain recombines TRBV27 with TRBJ1-6, with a possible D match to TRBD1 (5 bases). The CDR3 is 15 amino acids. Trimming shortened V by 2 bases and J by 10 bases, and 15 bases separated the two germline ends. From germline, CDR1 is MNHEY and CDR2 SMNVEV (reference sequence). CDR3 coding DNA: TGTGCCAGCAGTTTAGTAGCCGGACAAATCTCACCCCTCCACTTT. Its translation: CASSLVAGQISPLHF.

The chain is built from TRBV19 and TRBJ2-7; 7 nucleotides align to TRBD2. With 3 bases clipped from V and 3 bases from J, the junction kept 2 bases outside the gene matches. There are 13 residues in the CDR3. The germline CDR1 and CDR2 sequences are LNHDA and SQIVND (reference sequence). The CDR3 bases are TGTGCCAGTAGTATCGGGGAGGGCTACGAGCAGTACTTC. It encodes CASSIGEGYEQYF.

The chain links TRBV5-1 to TRBJ2-7; TRBD1 might be the D (7 bases). Germline CDR1 is SGHRS and CDR2 is YFSETQ. This CDR3 region has 15 residues. Trimming removed 4 bases at V and 0 bases at J, with 14 bases between. CDR3 in amino acids: CASSGGTASSYEQYF. The CDR3 coding sequence is TGCGCCAGCAGCGGAGGGACAGCAAGCTCCTACGAGCAGTACTTC.

This chain uses TRBV11-1 with TRBJ2-1, with a tentative D call TRBD2 (6 bases). The V gene's germline CDR1 is SGHAT and CDR2 FQDESV (reference sequence). V was trimmed by 5 bases and J by 8 bases, leaving 19 bases between them. The CDR3 sequence is 15 residues long. The CDR3 bases are TGTGCCAGCAGCCTCCGGGGACTCGCCCCCGATGAGCAGTTCTTC. This sequence encodes CASSLRGLAPDEQFF.

The chain combines TRBV28 with TRBJ2-5; 7 positions match TRBD1. The CDR3 covers 14 residues. In germline, CDR1 is MDHEN, CDR2 SYDVKM. V was clipped by 5 bases and J by 5 bases; unmatched bases: 8. The chain's CDR3 is CASSVPGGEETQYF. The CDR3 DNA reads TGTGCCAGCAGTGTCCCAGGGGGAGAGGAGACCCAGTACTTC.

The chain couples TRBV19 to TRBJ2-3; no firm D call. Trimming shortened V by 2 bases and J by 6 bases, and 9 bases separated the two germline ends. This CDR3 is built from 13 residues. Germline CDR1 LNHDA, CDR2 SQIVND (reference sequence). The CDR3 reads CASSIYPGDTQYF. CDR3 in DNA: TGTGCCAGTAGTATATACCCCGGGGATACGCAGTATTTT.

CDR3 coding DNA: TGCGCCAGCAGCCCTCAAGGGGGCGATTCACCCCTCCACTTT. Protein sequence: CASSPQGGDSPLHF. The rearrangement uses TRBV5-1 and TRBJ1-6, with 7 bases aligning to TRBD1. Trimming at V came to 4 bases and at J to 8 bases, leaving 6 bases not matched to a gene. The CDR3 consists of 14 residues. Germline CDR1 SGHRS, CDR2 YFSETQ.

This clone was seen a single time. J is TRBJ2-4 and V is TRBV5-8; the D gene is possibly TRBD1 (5 bases). This CDR3 region has 14 residues. Trimming left V 0 bases short and J 6 bases short, with 10 bases between. Germline loops: CDR1 SGHTS, CDR2 YDEGEE. This chain's CDR3 is CASSLGQLLNIQYF. The CDR3 bases are TGTGCCAGCAGCTTGGGACAGCTTTTAAACATTCAGTACTTC.

The chain combines TRBV7-3 with TRBJ2-3; the D is unclear. Germline CDR1 is SGHTA and CDR2 is FQGTGA. The V gene lost 1 base and the J gene lost 6 bases, with 8 bases spanning the gap. The CDR3 runs to 13 residues. CDR3 sequence: CASSLNVVDTQYF. As DNA, the CDR3 is TGTGCCAGCAGCTTAAACGTAGTCGATACGCAGTATTTT.

V is TRBV19 and J is TRBJ2-1; D unresolved. This CDR3 contains 15 residues. Germline-derived CDR1 and CDR2 are LNHDA and SQIVND (reference sequence). V was cut by 5 bases and J by 8 bases, with 19 bases left in between. The chain's CDR3 is CASSDPLRLGDEQFF. In DNA form, the CDR3 reads TGTGCCAGTAGTGACCCTCTCCGTCTAGGCGATGAGCAGTTCTTC.

The chain recombines TRBV2 with TRBJ1-2, with 8 bases fitting TRBD1. Germline assignment: CDR1 SNHLY and CDR2 FYNNEI. The CDR3 length is 14 residues. Losses at the gene ends were 6 bases for V and 8 bases for J; bases not matched to a gene: 11. Written as DNA, the CDR3 is TGTGCCAGCAGGGTATTTTGGACAGGGAGCGGCTACACCTTC. Translation: CASRVFWTGSGYTF.

The rearrangement joins TRBV28 to TRBJ1-6; D is possibly TRBD1 (5 bases). Germline CDR1 reads MDHEN; CDR2 reads SYDVKM. The CDR3 length is 11 residues. Trimming took 3 bases from V and 12 from J, leaving 6 bases between them. CDR3 DNA: TGTGCCAGCAGTTTCGGGGGACCCCTCCACTTT. Translated, it gives CASSFGGPLHF.

The rearrangement joins TRBV10-3 to TRBJ1-6; TRBD1 agrees at 7 bases. There are 14 residues in the CDR3. Germline loops: CDR1 ENHRY, CDR2 SYGVKD. V shed 6 bases and J 8 bases; nucleotides not matched to a gene: 7. Here the CDR3 reads CAISRGGGDSPLHF. In DNA form, the CDR3 reads TGTGCCATCAGCCGAGGGGGCGGGGATTCACCCCTCCACTTT.

J is TRBJ2-3 and V is TRBV14; TRBD2 aligns across 7 bases. Trimming took 1 base from V and 3 from J; bases not matched to a gene: 7. Germline lookup yields CDR1 SGHDN and CDR2 FVKESK. The CDR3 spans 16 residues. CDR3 loop: CASSQALAATTDTQYF. As DNA, the CDR3 is TGTGCCAGCAGCCAAGCCCTAGCGGCGACTACAGATACGCAGTATTTT.

This chain joins TRBV18 and TRBJ2-7; TRBD1 matches at 9 bases. V lost 3 bases and J lost 4; bases outside the gene matches: 7. The CDR3 consists of 15 residues. Germline V gives CDR1 KGHSH, CDR2 LQKENI. The CDR3 DNA reads TGTGCCAGCTCACCCCGGGACAGGGCAAGATACGAGCAGTACTTC. Encoded protein: CASSPRDRARYEQYF.

V is TRBV12-5 and J is TRBJ2-1; 7 bases map to TRBD1. The germline CDR1 and CDR2 sequences are LGHNT and FRNRAP. The V segment lost 7 bases and the J segment 12 bases; nucleotides outside the gene matches: 15. The CDR3 contains 14 residues. The CDR3 loop is CASAPPLGQDGQFF. The CDR3 DNA reads as TGTGCTAGTGCTCCGCCCCTAGGACAGGACGGGCAGTTCTTC. The whole variable domain, remainder taken from reference TRBV12-5 and TRBJ2-1, is DARVTQTPRHKVTEMGQEVTMRCQPILGHNTVFWYRQTMMQGLELLAYFRNRAPLDDSGMPKDRFSAEMPDATLATLKIQPSEPRDSAVYFCASAPPLGQDGQFFGPGTRLTVL.

In this sample, this clone turned up a few times. This chain links TRBV4-3 with TRBJ1-6; tentatively, D is TRBD1 (5 bases). V lost 0 bases to trimming and J lost 9 bases, with 9 bases between them. From germline, CDR1 is LGHNA and CDR2 YSLEER. This CDR3 contains 14 residues. CDR3 coding DNA: TGCGCCAGCAGCCAAGACAGGGATGGTTCACCCCTCCACTTT. Its translation: CASSQDRDGSPLHF.

The V call is TRBV7-9, the J call TRBJ1-2; D uncertain. Germline V gene lookup returns CDR1 SEHNR and CDR2 FQNEAQ (reference sequence). CDR3 length: 12 amino acids. The V gene lost 5 bases and the J gene lost 8 bases, with 12 bases spanning the gap. Here the CDR3 reads CASSLEGDGYTF. The CDR3 region has the DNA TGTGCCAGCAGCCTGGAGGGTGACGGCTACACCTTC.

This clone was detected only a few times. The rearrangement uses TRBV11-2 and TRBJ2-1, with TRBD1 identical over 7 bases. Germline CDR1 reads SGHAT; CDR2 reads FQNNGV. V lost 0 bases to trimming and J lost 5 bases; unmatched junction nucleotides: 4. This CDR3 region has 15 residues. The DNA for the CDR3 is TGTGCCAGCAGCTTAGATCTACAGGGGAACAATGAGCAGTTCTTC. Its protein product is CASSLDLQGNNEQFF.